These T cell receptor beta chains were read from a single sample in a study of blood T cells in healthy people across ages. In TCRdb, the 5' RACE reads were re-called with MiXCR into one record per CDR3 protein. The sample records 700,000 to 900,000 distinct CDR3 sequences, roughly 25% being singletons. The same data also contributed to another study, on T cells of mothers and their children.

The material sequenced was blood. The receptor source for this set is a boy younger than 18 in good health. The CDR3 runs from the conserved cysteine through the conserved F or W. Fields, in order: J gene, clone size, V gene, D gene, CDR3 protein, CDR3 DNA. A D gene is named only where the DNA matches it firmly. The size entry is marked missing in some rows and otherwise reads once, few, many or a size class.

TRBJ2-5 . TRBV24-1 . CATGDPGVQETQYF TGTGCCACCGGTGATCCCGGAGTCCAAGAGACCCAGTACTTC
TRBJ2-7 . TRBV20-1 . CSARESAATYEQYF TGCAGTGCTAGAGAAAGTGCAGCTACCTACGAGCAGTACTTC
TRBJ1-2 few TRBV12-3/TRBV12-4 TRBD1 CASSLDRAIPYGYTF TGTGCCAGCAGCTTGGACAGGGCGATCCCCTATGGCTACACCTTC
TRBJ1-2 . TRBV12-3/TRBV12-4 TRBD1 CASRTGTGNGYTF TGTGCCAGCAGAACCGGGACAGGGAATGGCTACACCTTC
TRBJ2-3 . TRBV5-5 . CASTLTGDGYTQYF TGTGCCAGCACCCTGACGGGGGACGGGTATACGCAGTATTTT
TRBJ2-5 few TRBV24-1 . CATSDPRLGETQYF TGTGCCACCAGTGACCCTCGACTAGGAGAGACCCAGTACTTC
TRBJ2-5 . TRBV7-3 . CASSAQDETQYF TGTGCCAGCAGCGCCCAAGATGAGACCCAGTACTTC
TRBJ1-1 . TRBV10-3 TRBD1 CAIRPDRGQTEAFF TGTGCCATCAGACCGGACAGGGGGCAAACTGAAGCTTTCTTT
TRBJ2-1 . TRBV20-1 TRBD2 CSGLAGEISYNEQFF TGCAGTGGACTAGCGGGGGAAATCTCCTACAATGAGCAGTTCTTC
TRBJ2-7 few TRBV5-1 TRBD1 CASSSDRANPRYEQYF TGCGCCAGCAGCTCGGACAGGGCCAACCCCCGTTACGAGCAGTACTTC
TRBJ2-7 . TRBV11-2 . CASSLEESWAGPGTYEQYF TGTGCCAGCAGCTTAGAGGAGTCGTGGGCAGGGCCTGGAACCTACGAGCAGTACTTC
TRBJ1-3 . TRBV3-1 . CASSQSREHTIYF TGTGCCAGCAGCCAATCCAGGGAGCACACCATATATTTT
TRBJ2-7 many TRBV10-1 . CASSESGTYEQYF TGCGCCAGCAGTGAGTCGGGGACCTACGAGCAGTACTTC
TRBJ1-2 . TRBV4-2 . CASSRLIEGGYTF TGTGCCAGCAGCCGGCTGATCGAAGGGGGCTACACCTTC
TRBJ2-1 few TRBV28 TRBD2 CASSLVAGSSSYNEQFF TGTGCCAGCAGTTTAGTAGCGGGGTCGAGCTCCTACAATGAGCAGTTCTTC
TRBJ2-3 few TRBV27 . CASSPTAYGGTQYF TGTGCCAGCAGTCCCACAGCGTACGGAGGTACGCAGTATTTT
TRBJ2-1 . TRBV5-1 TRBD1 CASAQLQGSSYNEQFF TGCGCCAGCGCCCAATTACAGGGGTCCTCCTACAATGAGCAGTTCTTC
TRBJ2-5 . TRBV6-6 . CASSYRQGAETQYF TGTGCCAGCAGTTACCGCCAGGGCGCGGAGACCCAGTACTTC
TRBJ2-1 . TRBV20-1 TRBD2 CSAWTSFDNEQFF TGCAGTGCTTGGACTAGTTTCGACAATGAGCAGTTCTTC
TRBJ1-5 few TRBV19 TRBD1 CASSTLTGTVSNQPQHF TGTGCCAGTAGTACGCTGACCGGGACAGTTAGCAATCAGCCCCAGCATTTT
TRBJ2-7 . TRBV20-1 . CSARGPGATYEQYF TGCAGTGCCAGAGGCCCGGGGGCCACCTACGAGCAGTACTTC
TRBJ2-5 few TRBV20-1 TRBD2 CSARVASGALQETQYF TGCAGTGCTAGGGTCGCTAGCGGGGCTCTCCAAGAGACCCAGTACTTC
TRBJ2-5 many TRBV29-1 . CSVDLETQYF TGCAGCGTTGACCTAGAGACCCAGTACTTC
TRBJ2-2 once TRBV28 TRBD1 CASSSNLPGQGGSGELFF TGTGCCAGCAGTAGCAATCTTCCGGGACAGGGCGGCTCCGGGGAGCTGTTTTTT
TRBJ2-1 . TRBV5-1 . CASSYRLASYNEQFF TGCGCCAGCAGCTACCGACTGGCCTCCTACAATGAGCAGTTCTTC
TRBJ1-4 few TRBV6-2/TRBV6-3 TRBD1 CASSRDRFNGKLFF TGTGCCAGCAGCAGGGACAGGTTTAATGGAAAACTGTTTTTT
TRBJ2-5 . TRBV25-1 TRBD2 CASSELAGGPVAQYF TGTGCCAGCAGTGAATTGGCGGGGGGCCCGGTCGCCCAGTACTTC